This T cell receptor beta chain is drawn from a study of T-cell reconstitution after alpha-beta-depleted transplantation in children. This clonotype was observed a few times. Germline-derived CDR1 and CDR2 are DFQATT and SNEGSKA (reference sequence). V dropped 3 bases and J dropped 5; count of bases not matched to a gene: 5. This CDR3 has 13 residues. A library of TCRbeta sequences, prepared with unique molecular identifiers, was generated. TCRdb itself ran the PCR reads through MiXCR, one entry per CDR3 protein. The sample has 300,000 or so distinct CDR3 sequences; over 8% are singletons. V usage is TRBV20-1 and J usage is TRBJ2-7, with 9 bases aligning to TRBD1. The specimen was PBMCs from the stem cell graft donor, collected from the stem cell graft. The TCR was taken from a human donor who donated a stem cell graft to a child with SCID. DNA for the CDR3: TGCAGTGCTAGCCGGGACAGGGTAAACGAGCAGTACTTC. Residues: CSASRDRVNEQYF.